The clone carrying this TCR beta chain was counted only a few times. Its specificity is not known. This record comes from a study of T cells after yellow fever vaccination. Study-wide points: Although most clonotypes did not, a small share appeared in both CD4 and CD8 compartments. Once the booster was given, most primary-vaccination clones reappeared, at approximately 97% for CD4 and over 85% for CD8.

The 5'RACE template-switching step produced TCR cDNA and added a universal primer site and UMIs. TCRdb processed the 5' RACE reads anew with MiXCR; each CDR3 protein has one entry. This sample has some 250,000 distinct CDR3 sequences, with 3.6% found just once. Trimming pared 4 bases from V and 4 bases from J, leaving 16 bases between. This CDR3 has 15 amino acids. Germline assignment: CDR1 MGHDK and CDR2 SYGVNS. The TCR was taken from a man between 18 and 29 years old who received the YFV17D yellow fever vaccine. The rearrangement joins TRBV25-1 to TRBJ2-5; D ambiguous. The source material was PBMCs, sampled 15 days after the yellow fever booster vaccination. The CDR3 loop reads CASSVRAILLETQYF. The CDR3 coding sequence is TGTGCCAGCAGTGTTAGGGCAATCCTCTTAGAGACCCAGTACTTC.